The clone carrying this TCR beta chain was detected a few times. Its specificity is not known. The source of the sample is a study of T-cell memory formation after mild COVID-19. Trimming removed 4 bases from V and 4 bases from J, with 23 bases in between. CDR3 length equals 16 residues. CDR1 is SQVTM and CDR2 is ANQGSEA in the germline V gene. Findings and caveats of the study: Clones contracting across day 15 to 85 had a balanced CD4/CD8 profile; later expanding clones leaned CD4+.

Employing constant-segment primers, 5'RACE generated TCR alpha and TCR beta cDNA libraries bearing sample barcodes and UMIs. TCRdb reanalysed the 5' RACE reads using MiXCR and keeps one entry per CDR3 protein. The sample lists 450,000 to 650,000 distinct CDR3 sequences; roughly 22% were seen once. The receptor was derived from an adult woman who had mild COVID-19 (a few samples of this study predate the infection). Cell type and time point are not known. The specimen sequenced was PBMCs or a T cell subset sorted from them (not recorded which). J is TRBJ2-7 and V is TRBV29-1; D might be TRBD1 (5 bases). CDR3 amino acids: CSVAARQKTRTYEQYF. CDR3 nucleotides: TGCAGCGTTGCCGCTCGACAGAAAACCCGAACTTACGAGCAGTACTTC.